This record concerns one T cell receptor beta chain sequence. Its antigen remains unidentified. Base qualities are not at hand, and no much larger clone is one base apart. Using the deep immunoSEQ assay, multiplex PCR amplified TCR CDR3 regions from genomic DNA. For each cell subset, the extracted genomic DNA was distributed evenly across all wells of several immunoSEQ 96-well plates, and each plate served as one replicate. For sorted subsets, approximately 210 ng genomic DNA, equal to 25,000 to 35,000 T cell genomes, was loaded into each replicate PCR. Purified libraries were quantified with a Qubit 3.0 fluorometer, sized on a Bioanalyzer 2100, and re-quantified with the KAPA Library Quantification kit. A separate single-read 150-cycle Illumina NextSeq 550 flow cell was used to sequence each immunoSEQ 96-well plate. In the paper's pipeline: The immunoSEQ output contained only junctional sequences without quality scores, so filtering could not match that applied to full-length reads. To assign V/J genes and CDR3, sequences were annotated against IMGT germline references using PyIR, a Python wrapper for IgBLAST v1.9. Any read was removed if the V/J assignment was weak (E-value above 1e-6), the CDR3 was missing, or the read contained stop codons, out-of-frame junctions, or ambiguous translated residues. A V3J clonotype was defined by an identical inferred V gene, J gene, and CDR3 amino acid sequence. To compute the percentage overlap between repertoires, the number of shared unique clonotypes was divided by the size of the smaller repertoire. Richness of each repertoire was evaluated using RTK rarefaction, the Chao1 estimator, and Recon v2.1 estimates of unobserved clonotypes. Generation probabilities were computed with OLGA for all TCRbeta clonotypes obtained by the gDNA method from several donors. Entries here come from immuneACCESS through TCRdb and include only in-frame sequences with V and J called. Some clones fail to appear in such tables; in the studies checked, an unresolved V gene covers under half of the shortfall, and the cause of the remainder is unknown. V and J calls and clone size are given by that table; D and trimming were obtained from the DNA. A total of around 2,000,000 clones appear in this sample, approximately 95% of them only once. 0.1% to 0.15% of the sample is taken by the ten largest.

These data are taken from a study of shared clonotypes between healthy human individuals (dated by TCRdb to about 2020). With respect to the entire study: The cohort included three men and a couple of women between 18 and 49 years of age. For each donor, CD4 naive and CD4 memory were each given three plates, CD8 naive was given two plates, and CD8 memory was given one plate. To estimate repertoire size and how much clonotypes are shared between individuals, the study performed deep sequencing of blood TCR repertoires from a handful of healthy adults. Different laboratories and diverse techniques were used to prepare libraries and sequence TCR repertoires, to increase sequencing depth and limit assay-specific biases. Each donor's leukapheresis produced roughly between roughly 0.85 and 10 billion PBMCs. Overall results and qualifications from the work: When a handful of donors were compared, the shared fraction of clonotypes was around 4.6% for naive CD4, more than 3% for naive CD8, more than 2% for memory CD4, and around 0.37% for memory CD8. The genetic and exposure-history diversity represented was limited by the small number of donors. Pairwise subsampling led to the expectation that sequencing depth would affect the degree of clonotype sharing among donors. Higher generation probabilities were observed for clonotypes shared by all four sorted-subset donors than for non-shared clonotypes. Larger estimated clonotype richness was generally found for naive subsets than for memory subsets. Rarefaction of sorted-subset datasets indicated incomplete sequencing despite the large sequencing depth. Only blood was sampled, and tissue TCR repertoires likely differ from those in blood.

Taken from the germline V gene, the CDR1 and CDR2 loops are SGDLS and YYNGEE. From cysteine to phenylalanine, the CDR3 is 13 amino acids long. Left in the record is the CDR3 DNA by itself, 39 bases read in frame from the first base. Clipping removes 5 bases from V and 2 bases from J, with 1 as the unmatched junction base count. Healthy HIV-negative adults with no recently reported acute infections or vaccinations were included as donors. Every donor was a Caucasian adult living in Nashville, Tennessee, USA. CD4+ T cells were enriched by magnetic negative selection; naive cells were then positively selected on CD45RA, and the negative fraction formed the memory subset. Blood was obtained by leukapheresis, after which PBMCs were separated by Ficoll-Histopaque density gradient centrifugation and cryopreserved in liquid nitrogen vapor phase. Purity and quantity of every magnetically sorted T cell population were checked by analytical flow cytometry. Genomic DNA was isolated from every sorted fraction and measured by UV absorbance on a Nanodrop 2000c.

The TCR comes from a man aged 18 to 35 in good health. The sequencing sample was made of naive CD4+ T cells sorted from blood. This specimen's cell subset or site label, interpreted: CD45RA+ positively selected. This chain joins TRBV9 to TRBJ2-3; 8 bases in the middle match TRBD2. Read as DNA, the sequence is TGTGCCAGCAGGCGGGGGGCCACAGATACGCAGTATTTT. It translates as CASRRGATDTQYF.